The clone carrying this T cell receptor (beta chain) turned up a few times. Antigen specificity is unknown. Sequence at one end of the junction differs from germline and may be a read error. No patient received treatment before thyroid surgery. This sample stems from a study of metastatic and nonmetastatic thyroid tumors. Study in general: Comparison of repertoires was carried out across blood and tumor or nodule tissue from malignant and benign thyroid patients.

The CDR3 has 16 residues. CDR1 and CDR2 from the germline V gene are LNHNV and YYDKDF (reference sequence). Source study methods: The study took CDR3 differences across clinicopathological groups and made a distant-metastasis classifier for papillary thyroid cancer from them. From the PCR reads, TCRdb re-called clones with MiXCR. The V and J calls, along with clone size, are taken from TCRdb and not from the paper's own processing. The profile shows some 93,000 clones, roughly 13% of them singletons. Findings and limits, study-wide: It was reportedly found that TCR beta diversity was significantly higher in malignant thyroid tumors than in benign nodules, a difference seen in both blood and tumor samples.

The clonotype comes from a female donor with papillary thyroid cancer or a benign thyroid nodule (not recorded which). Some clones in this sample may be carry-over from other donors' samples. The gene calls are TRBV15 and TRBJ2-7, with D possibly TRBD2 on 5 matching bases. Specimen: blood. CDR3 nucleotide sequence: TGTGTCACCAGCAGAGGGAACATCGGGCACCGGCAAGATCAGTACTTC. It yields the protein CVTSRGNIGHRQDQYF.